One TCR beta chain is described in this entry. V lost 0 bases and J lost 3; bases outside the gene matches: 6. Germline V gene data show CDR1 as SGHNT and CDR2 as YYREEE (reference sequence). The CDR3 is made up of 17 amino acids. The sample originates from a study of blood T cell repertoires in COVID-19. Background on the study: The origin of the acute and convalescent COVID-19 samples was the United States, Italy and Spain.

In the source study's methods: Amplification from reference gene primers served as the basis for estimated nucleated cell counts. Sequencing used immunoSEQ multiplex PCR; TCRdb keeps in-frame clones, though not all of them. V and J calls and clone size are those listed in that table; D and trimming were worked out from the DNA. The sample lists 120,000 or so clones; 82% were seen once. The genes are TRBV5-4 and TRBJ2-5; TRBD2 matches at 12 bases. The sequenced sample consisted of peripheral blood. This receptor was taken from a woman aged 65 to 85 with acute or convalescent COVID-19. The CDR3 nucleotides are TGTGCCAGCAGCTTGGCCCGCTCTAGCGGGGGGGAAGAGACCCAGTACTTC. It encodes CASSLARSSGGEETQYF.